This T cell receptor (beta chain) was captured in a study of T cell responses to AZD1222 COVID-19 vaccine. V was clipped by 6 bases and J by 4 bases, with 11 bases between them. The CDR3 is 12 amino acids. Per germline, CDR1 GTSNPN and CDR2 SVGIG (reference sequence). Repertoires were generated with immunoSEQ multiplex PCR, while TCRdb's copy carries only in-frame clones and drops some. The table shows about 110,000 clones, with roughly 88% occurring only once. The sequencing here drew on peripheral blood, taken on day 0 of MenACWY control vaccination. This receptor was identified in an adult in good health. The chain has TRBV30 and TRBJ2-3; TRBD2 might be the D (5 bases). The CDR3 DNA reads TGTGCCTGTCCTTCGGGGTCAGATACGCAGTATTTT. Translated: CACPSGSDTQYF.